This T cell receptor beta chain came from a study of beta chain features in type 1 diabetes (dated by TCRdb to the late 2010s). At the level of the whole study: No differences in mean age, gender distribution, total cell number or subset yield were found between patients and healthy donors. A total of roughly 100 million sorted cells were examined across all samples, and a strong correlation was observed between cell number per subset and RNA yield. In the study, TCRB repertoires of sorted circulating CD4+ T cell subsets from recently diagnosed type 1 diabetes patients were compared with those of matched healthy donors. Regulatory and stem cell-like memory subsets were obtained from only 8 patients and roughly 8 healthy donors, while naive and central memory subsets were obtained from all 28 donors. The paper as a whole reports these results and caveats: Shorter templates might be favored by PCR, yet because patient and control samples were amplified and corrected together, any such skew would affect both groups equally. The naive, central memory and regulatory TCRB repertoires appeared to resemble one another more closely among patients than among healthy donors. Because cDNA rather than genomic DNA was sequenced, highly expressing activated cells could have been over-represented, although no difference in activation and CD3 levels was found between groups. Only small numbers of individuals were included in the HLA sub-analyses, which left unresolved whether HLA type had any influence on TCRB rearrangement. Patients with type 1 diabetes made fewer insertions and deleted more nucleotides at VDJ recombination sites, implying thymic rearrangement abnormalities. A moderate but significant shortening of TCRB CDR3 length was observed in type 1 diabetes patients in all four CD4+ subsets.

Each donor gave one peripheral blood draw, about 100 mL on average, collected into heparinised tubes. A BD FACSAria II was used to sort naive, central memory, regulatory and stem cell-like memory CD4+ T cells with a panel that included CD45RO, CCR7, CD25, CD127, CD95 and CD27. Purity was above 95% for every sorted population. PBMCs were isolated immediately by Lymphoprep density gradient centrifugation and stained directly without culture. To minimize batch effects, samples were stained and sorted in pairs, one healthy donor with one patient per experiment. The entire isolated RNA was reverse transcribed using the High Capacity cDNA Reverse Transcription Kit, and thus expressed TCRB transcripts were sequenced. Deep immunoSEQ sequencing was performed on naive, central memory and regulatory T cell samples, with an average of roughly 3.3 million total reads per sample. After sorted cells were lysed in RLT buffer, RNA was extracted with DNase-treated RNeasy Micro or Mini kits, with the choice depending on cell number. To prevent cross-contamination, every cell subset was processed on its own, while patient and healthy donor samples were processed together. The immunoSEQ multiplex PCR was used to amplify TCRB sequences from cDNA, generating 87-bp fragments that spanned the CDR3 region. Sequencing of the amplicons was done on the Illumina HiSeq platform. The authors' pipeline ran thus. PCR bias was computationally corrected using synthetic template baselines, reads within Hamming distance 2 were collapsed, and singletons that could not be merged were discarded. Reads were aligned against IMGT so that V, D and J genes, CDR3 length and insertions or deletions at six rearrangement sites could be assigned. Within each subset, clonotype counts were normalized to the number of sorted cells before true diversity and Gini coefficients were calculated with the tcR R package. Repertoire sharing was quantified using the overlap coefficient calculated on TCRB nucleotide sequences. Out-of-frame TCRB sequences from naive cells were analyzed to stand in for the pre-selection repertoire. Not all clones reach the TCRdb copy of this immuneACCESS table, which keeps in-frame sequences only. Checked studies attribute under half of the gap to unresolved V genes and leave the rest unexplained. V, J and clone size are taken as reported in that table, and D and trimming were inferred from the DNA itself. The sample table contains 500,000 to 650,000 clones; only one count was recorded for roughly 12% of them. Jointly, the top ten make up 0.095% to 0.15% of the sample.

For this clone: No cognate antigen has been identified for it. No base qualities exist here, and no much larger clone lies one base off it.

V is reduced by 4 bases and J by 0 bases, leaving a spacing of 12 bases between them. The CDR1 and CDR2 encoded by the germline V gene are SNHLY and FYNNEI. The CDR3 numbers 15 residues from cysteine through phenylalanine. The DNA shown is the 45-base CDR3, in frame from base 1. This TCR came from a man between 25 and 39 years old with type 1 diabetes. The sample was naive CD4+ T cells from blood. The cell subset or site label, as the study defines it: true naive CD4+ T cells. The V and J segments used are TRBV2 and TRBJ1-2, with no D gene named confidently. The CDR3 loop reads CASSALVSPNYGYTF. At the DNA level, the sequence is TGTGCCAGCAGTGCTCTCGTCTCCCCTAACTATGGCTACACCTTC.